A selection of T cell receptor beta chains follows, all from one sample in a study of T cell responses to AZD1222 COVID-19 vaccine. Generated by immunoSEQ multiplex PCR, the TCRdb table keeps only in-frame clones and is missing some. The sample yields approximately 120,000 clones, 70% to 90% seen once. Source: peripheral blood, taken 28 days after the second AZD1222 dose. Source of these receptors: an adult who received the AZD1222 COVID-19 vaccine. Both conserved end residues are part of each CDR3. The D gene is left open where the match is weak. The size of a clone is reported for some rows only, either as once, few or many, or as a class for expanded clones.

TRBV6-5	TRBD1	-	TRBJ2-7	CASSLTGPLSYEQYF	TGTGCCAGCAGCCTGACAGGGCCCCTATCCTACGAGCAGTACTTC
TRBV27	TRBD1	once	TRBJ1-5	CASSLRRRTGESLGHQPQHF	TGTGCCAGCAGTCTACGCCGTAGGACAGGGGAATCTTTGGGGCATCAGCCCCAGCATTTT
TRBV2	-	few	TRBJ2-7	CASREGMGEQYF	TGTGCCAGCAGGGAAGGGATGGGCGAGCAGTACTTC
TRBV6-5	-	-	TRBJ2-1	CASSSAPITSNEQFF	TGTGCCAGCAGTTCGGCCCCTATAACCAGCAATGAGCAGTTCTTC
TRBV13	TRBD1	-	TRBJ1-4	CASSLGLGTGRSEKLFF	TGTGCCAGCAGCTTAGGGCTGGGGACAGGCCGCTCGGAAAAACTGTTTTTT
TRBV6-5	-	-	TRBJ2-1	CASTFRAVGDEQFF	TGTGCCAGCACTTTTAGGGCCGTGGGGGATGAGCAGTTCTTC
TRBV7-9	-	-	TRBJ2-5	CASSLKGGYTTRKETQYF	TGTGCCAGCAGCTTGAAGGGGGGTTACACAACCCGGAAAGAGACCCAGTACTTC
TRBV28	-	-	TRBJ1-4	CASSQRQATNEKLFF	TGTGCCAGCAGTCAACGACAGGCAACTAATGAAAAACTGTTTTTT
TRBV2	-	-	TRBJ1-6	CASRSQGSGSPLHF	TGTGCCAGCAGGTCACAGGGAAGCGGGTCACCCCTCCACTTT
TRBV9	-	-	TRBJ2-2	CASSVGGSGELFF	TGTGCCAGCAGCGTAGGGGGGAGCGGGGAGCTGTTTTTT
TRBV7-9	TRBD2	few	TRBJ2-1	CASVLAGNNEQFF	TGTGCCAGTGTACTAGCGGGGAACAATGAGCAGTTCTTC
TRBV19	-	-	TRBJ2-1	CASNGGWYNEQFF	TGTGCCAGTAACGGGGGATGGTACAATGAGCAGTTCTTC
TRBV30	TRBD2	-	TRBJ2-1	CACPRGLADYNEQFF	TGTGCCTGCCCACGCGGGCTAGCGGATTACAATGAGCAGTTCTTC
TRBV6-6	TRBD2	-	TRBJ2-3	CASTPLASGGSDTQYF	TGTGCCAGCACCCCCTTGGCTAGCGGGGGATCAGATACGCAGTATTTT
TRBV2	TRBD1	-	TRBJ1-1	CASSSNRQGVTEAFF	TGTGCCAGCAGCTCAAATCGACAGGGTGTCACTGAAGCTTTCTTT
TRBV30	-	-	TRBJ2-2	CAWRDGSVTGELFF	TGTGCCTGGAGGGACGGGTCCGTCACCGGGGAGCTGTTTTTT
TRBV24-1	-	-	TRBJ1-2	CATSDSGGGYTF	TGTGCCACCAGTGATTCCGGGGGCGGCTACACCTTC
TRBV24-1	-	-	TRBJ2-1	CATSDPSDYNEQFF	TGTGCCACCAGTGACCCTTCCGACTACAATGAGCAGTTCTTC
TRBV3-1/TRBV3-2	TRBD2	-	TRBJ2-7	CASSPTSGSSYEQYF	TGTGCCAGCAGCCCGACTAGCGGGAGCTCCTACGAGCAGTACTTC
TRBV7-9	-	few	TRBJ1-2	CASSLAGSSFYGYTF	TGTGCCAGCAGCTTAGCGGGCAGCAGCTTCTATGGCTACACCTTC
TRBV5-1	TRBD2	-	TRBJ2-5	CASSLLRGGRETQYF	TGCGCCAGCAGTTTATTGCGGGGGGGCCGAGAGACCCAGTACTTC
TRBV9	-	-	TRBJ2-3	CASSVALRGDTQYF	TGTGCCAGCAGCGTAGCGTTGAGGGGAGATACGCAGTATTTT
TRBV12-5	-	-	TRBJ1-3	CASGPGGQGVTSGNTIYF	TGTGCTAGTGGTCCGGGGGGCCAGGGTGTAACTTCTGGAAACACCATATATTTT
TRBV7-3	TRBD1	-	TRBJ2-7	CASSQAPGTGGALYF	TGTGCCAGCAGCCAGGCCCCCGGGACAGGGGGCGCTCTCTACTTC
TRBV19	-	-	TRBJ1-1	CAREDPFGSLENTEAFF	TGTGCCAGGGAGGACCCATTCGGGAGTCTGGAAAACACTGAAGCTTTCTTT
TRBV14	TRBD1	-	TRBJ1-6	CASSHQGDSPLHF	TGTGCCAGCAGCCATCAGGGGGATTCACCCCTCCACTTT
TRBV6-1	-	-	TRBJ1-2	CASSVVPYWYTF	TGTGCCAGCAGTGTCGTCCCATACTGGTACACCTTC
TRBV15	-	-	TRBJ1-3	CATSREGAVGNTIYF	TGTGCCACCAGCAGAGAAGGCGCTGTTGGAAACACCATATATTTT
TRBV5-6	-	-	TRBJ2-5	CASSRERETQYF	TGTGCCAGCAGCCGGGAGAGGGAGACCCAGTACTTC
TRBV7-2	TRBD2	-	TRBJ2-7	CASSSQRAGGSYEQYF	TGTGCCAGCAGCTCACAGCGAGCGGGGGGCTCCTACGAGCAGTACTTC
TRBV6-5	-	-	TRBJ1-3	CASIEPGLSGNTIYF	TGTGCCAGCATCGAGCCAGGACTGTCCGGAAACACCATATATTTT
TRBV9	TRBD1	-	TRBJ1-5	CASSPSGQGHQPQHF	TGTGCCAGCAGCCCATCGGGACAGGGACATCAGCCCCAGCATTTT
TRBV3-1/TRBV3-2	-	-	TRBJ1-2	CASSYRVGGYTF	TGTGCCAGCAGCTACCGGGTGGGGGGCTACACCTTC
TRBV6-1	-	-	TRBJ2-7	CASSEVNNEQYF	TGTGCCAGCAGTGAAGTTAACAACGAGCAGTACTTC
TRBV2	-	-	TRBJ2-7	CASSRDLSSYEQYF	TGTGCCAGCAGTCGGGACTTAAGCTCCTACGAGCAGTACTTC